This section outlines one T cell receptor (beta chain) sequence together with its context. Its antigen target is currently unknown. No much larger clonotype is one base removed from it; base qualities were not supplied. Measured from the cysteine to the phenylalanine, the CDR3 is 14 residues long. Only the CDR3 part of the read is kept: 42 bases, read in frame from the first base. Trimming removed 7 bases from V and 8 bases from J; the gene matches leave 10 bases unexplained. As encoded in the germline V gene, CDR1 is SNHLY while CDR2 is FYNNEI. To prepare the library, RACE was applied. TCRdb names NextSeq 500 as the instrument used. During library preparation, unique molecular identifiers were attached to individual cDNA molecules so that TCRs could be counted in a quantitative, reproducible way. For every blood RNA sample, sequencing covered both the TCR alpha and TCR beta chains. The published analysis was carried out like this. The median number of TCRs per sample was some 100,000, ranging from about 20,000 to 700,000. The Decombinator software suite was used to annotate the V, J and CDR3 of the TCR reads. For PS versus PT1 abundance plots, all samples were subsampled to the same number of TCRs (28,000). Expanded TCRs were defined as absent before sensitization and observed at least eight times at the 2-week time point. The public sequencing data were trimmed at Q25 with fastp and processed into clonotypes with MiXCR by TCRdb, which kept only in-frame beta chains. Identical CDR3 protein sequences are pooled into one entry, listed with their most common genes and DNA. These V and J calls are TCRdb output, not the study's own analysis. The sample table holds about 99,000 distinct CDR3 sequences, of which around 11% were seen once. 2% to 2.5% of the sample rests with the top ten.

This sample is part of a study of human T cells and chemical hapten exposure (dated by TCRdb to the early 2020s). Regarding the study in general: For sensitization, 2% DPC in acetone was applied to a roughly 2 cm by roughly 2 cm area of upper inner arm skin. Patients additionally received weekly therapeutic DPC doses to the scalp throughout the roughly 24-week study period. Patch testing was done on the upper back using Finn chambers containing 0.01% DPC, and results were scored after 6 days according to International Contact Dermatitis Research Group standards. The patient cohort, mostly female, included alopecia areata with under or over 50% scalp involvement, alopecia totalis and alopecia universalis. Libraries were pooled for sequencing, and per-sample TCR yields varied mainly because of small differences in library volumes within the pool. This study followed changes in the peripheral blood TCR repertoire in vivo during primary and secondary sensitization of alopecia patients to the hapten diphenylcyclopropenone (DPC). Blood was sampled from patients pre-sensitization (week 0) and at 2, 6 and about 24 weeks after DPC sensitization. Roughly 30 alopecia patients gave blood for TCR sequencing at one to four time points (pre-sensitization, 2, 6 and 24 weeks). The investigation overall reported the following: Patch test score was positively correlated with the number of PT1 expanded TCRs, with significance at thresholds 8, 16 and 32 but not at 4. Alopecia, a presumed autoimmune disease, was present in all patients, so the immune response of the patients might differ from that of healthy individuals. Expanded TCRs formed significantly more large CDR3 similarity clusters than pre-sensitization or healthy control sets, consistent with antigen-driven responses. The number of TCRs above 1 in 1000 frequency did not change with DPC sensitization; there was no evidence of global repertoire structure alterations. Repeated subsampling changed both the strength of the expansion versus patch-test correlation and the threshold at which the correlation became significant.

The meaning of the sample's time point label: patch test 1, 2 weeks after DPC sensitization. Explained via the paper, the treatment or condition label denotes: therapeutic diphenylcyclopropenone sensitization with weekly scalp DPC. At each patch-test visit, blood was drawn before the patch test was applied. To be eligible, patients had to be aged 18 to 70, diagnosed with alopecia and judged suitable for DPC therapy, while pregnant patients were excluded. Total RNA was extracted from unfractionated whole blood that had been collected in Tempus Blood RNA tubes. This clonotype originated in a woman aged 40 to 55 with alopecia areata. Some clones in this sample may be carry-over from other donors' samples. This chain is built from TRBV2 and TRBJ1-4, with TRBD1 matching 7 junction bases. This specimen was whole blood, taken in connection with sensitization to the hapten diphenylcyclopropenone (DPC). DNA sequence: TGTGCCAGCAATAGGGGGCGGAGGAGAGAAAAACTGTTTTTT. It specifies CASNRGRRREKLFF.